The source of this TCR beta chain is a study of shared clonotypes between healthy human individuals. Notes on the study in general: Since donors were few, the genetic and exposure-history diversity represented was limited. Estimated richness values were generally larger in naive subsets than in memory subsets.

Genomic DNA belonging to each subset was distributed in equal measure over several immunoSEQ plates. Assay: immunoSEQ multiplex PCR; the TCRdb copy retains only in-frame clones and omits some. The sample includes about 2.1 million clones, around 93% of them seen just once. CD45RO negativity and positive selection for CCR7 defined naive CD8 cells, a population that excluded terminally differentiated effector memory CD45RA+ cells. Turning to this clone: The antigen remains unidentified.

This TCR came from a man aged 18 to 29 in good health. Some clones in this sample may be carry-over from other donors' samples. Sequences were obtained from naive CD8+ T cells from PBMCs.

CDR3 nucleotides: TGTGCCAGCAGTTTAATGGCCCATAATGGCTACACCTTC. It yields the protein CASSLMAHNGYTF. V usage is TRBV28 and J usage is TRBJ1-2; no clear D. CDR1 MDHEN and CDR2 SYDVKM come from the germline V gene. CDR3 length: 13 amino acids. Trimming removed 2 bases at V and 6 bases at J, with 10 bases between.